What follows are 27 T cell receptor beta chains derived from one specimen sequenced in a study of control samples from healthy donors and cancer patients. The method was immunoSEQ multiplex PCR; TCRdb's version includes in-frame clones alone and lacks a portion of them. Among about 120,000 clones, 80% to 90% were seen once, and the ten largest hold 1.1%. Sequencing was carried out using PBMCs. The receptors derive from a woman in her forties or fifties with colorectal cancer.

The CDR3: CASSPRISGNTIYF. CDR3 sequence (DNA): TGTGCCAGCAGCCCTAGGATCTCTGGAAACACCATATATTTT. The rearrangement links TRBV14 to TRBJ1-3; D ambiguous. Germline CDR1 and CDR2: SGHDN and FVKESK. V lost 4 bases and J lost 0, with 7 bases in between. The CDR3 sequence is 14 residues long. Full variable domain (rest looked up from reference TRBV14 and TRBJ1-3): EAGVTQFPSHSVIEKGQTVTLRCDPISGHDNLYWYRRVMGKEIKFLLHFVKESKQDESGMPNNRFLAERTGGTYSTLKVQPAELEDSGVYFCASSPRISGNTIYFGEGSWLTVV.

This chain links TRBV28 with TRBJ1-1; possibly TRBD1 for D (6 bases). The CDR3 totals 13 residues. V lost 7 bases and J 3 bases, leaving 12 bases between the germline ends. The germline CDR1 and CDR2 sequences are MDHEN and SYDVKM. CDR3: CASTAQGYTEAFF. In DNA, the CDR3 is TGTGCCAGCACCGCACAGGGTTACACTGAAGCTTTCTTT.

The J gene is TRBJ1-5, the V gene TRBV28, with 9 bases aligning to TRBD1. The germline V gene has CDR1 MDHEN and CDR2 SYDVKM. Trimming took 8 bases from V and 5 from J; bases not matched to a gene: 7. This CDR3 contains 14 residues. The CDR3 reads CASGAGQGYQPQHF. The CDR3 DNA is TGTGCCAGCGGGGCCGGACAGGGGTATCAGCCCCAGCATTTT.

V is TRBV2 and J is TRBJ2-3; perhaps TRBD1 as D (6 bases). The CDR3 sequence is 13 residues long. The germline V gene encodes CDR1 SNHLY and CDR2 FYNNEI. Trimming pared 6 bases from V and 4 bases from J, leaving 11 bases between. CDR3 in amino acids: CASRTGIADTQYF. Here the CDR3 DNA reads TGTGCCAGCAGAACAGGGATCGCAGATACGCAGTATTTT. The variable domain in full, completed from reference TRBV2 and TRBJ2-3, reads EPEVTQTPSHQVTQMGQEVILRCVPISNHLYFYWYRQILGQKVEFLVSFYNNEISEKSEIFDDQFSVERPDGSNFTLKIRSTKLEDSAMYFCASRTGIADTQYFGPGTRLTVL.

Details on this clone: No DNA is shown, since the ends of the CDR3 on it are uncertain; the CDR3 is the one TCRdb lists. The V gene is TRBV19, the J gene TRBJ2-2; TRBD2 is the table's D call and was not checked against the DNA. Germline V gives CDR1 LNHDA, CDR2 SQIVND (reference sequence). Counting both end residues, the CDR3 totals 16 amino acids. This CDR3 reads CASSIWRGRNTGELFF.

This chain uses TRBV7-8 with TRBJ2-7, with D unclear. The CDR3 spans 13 residues. Trimming stripped 5 bases from V and 5 bases from J, with 13 bases between. CDR1 is SGHVS, CDR2 FQNEAQ, per germline. CDR3 amino acids: CASSPPLKDEQYF. The CDR3 nucleotides are TGTGCCAGCAGCCCCCCCCTCAAGGACGAGCAGTACTTC.

The gene calls are TRBV19 and TRBJ2-1; no definite D call. Germline values: CDR1 LNHDA, CDR2 SQIVND (reference sequence). The CDR3 length is 14 residues. V was cut by 1 base and J by 5 bases, with 9 bases left in between. CDR3 DNA: TGTGCCAGTAGTATAGGCCCAGCAAACAATGAGCAGTTCTTC. It translates to CASSIGPANNEQFF.

The chain carries TRBV19 and TRBJ2-7, with TRBD2 matching 10 bases. The trim removed 3 bases at V and 3 bases at J, leaving 5 bases unmatched. Germline V gives CDR1 LNHDA, CDR2 SQIVND (reference sequence). CDR3 length: 15 residues. The CDR3 nucleotides read TGTGCCAGTAGTATGCAGCGGGAGGGCATCTACGAGCAGTACTTC. As protein: CASSMQREGIYEQYF.

This rearrangement joins TRBV27 to TRBJ1-1; TRBD1 aligns across 8 bases. The junction had 9 bases not matched to a gene; V was cut back by 4 bases and J by 5 bases. This CDR3 spans 15 amino acids. Germline V gene sequence: CDR1 MNHEY, CDR2 SMNVEV (reference sequence). The CDR3 is CASSSGTGRMTEAFF. The DNA of the CDR3 is TGTGCCAGCAGTTCCGGGACAGGAAGGATGACTGAAGCTTTCTTT.

The rearrangement uses TRBV27 and TRBJ1-1, with unresolved D. This CDR3 spans 13 amino acids. Germline assignment: CDR1 MNHEY and CDR2 SMNVEV (reference sequence). The V and J ends lost 6 bases and 0 bases respectively, with 8 bases between them. The CDR3 loop reads CASSLTVNTEAFF. Written as DNA, the CDR3 is TGTGCCAGCAGCCTGACTGTGAACACTGAAGCTTTCTTT.

The gene calls are TRBV7-9 and TRBJ2-3; D is undetermined. The CDR3 covers 15 residues. The germline V and J ends were trimmed by 5 bases and 3 bases, with 15 bases remaining between them. Germline CDR1 and CDR2: SEHNR and FQNEAQ (reference sequence). The CDR3 here is CASSGRVVLTDTQYF. CDR3 in DNA: TGTGCCAGCAGCGGTAGGGTGGTACTAACAGATACGCAGTATTTT.

J is TRBJ1-2 and V is TRBV19; D is perhaps TRBD1 (5 bases). The V end lost 6 bases, the J end lost 5 bases, and 13 bases lay between the germline ends. This CDR3 has 13 amino acids. Looked up from germline, CDR1 is LNHDA and CDR2 is SQIVND (reference sequence). As DNA, the CDR3 is TGTGCCAGTAGGCGGGACGGGCCTTATGGCTACACCTTC. Its translation: CASRRDGPYGYTF.

The gene calls are TRBV5-1 and TRBJ2-6; D could derive from TRBD1 or TRBD2 (5 bases each). The length of the CDR3 is 15 residues. Germline CDR1 SGHRS, CDR2 YFSETQ. The V gene lost 2 bases and the J gene lost 0 bases, with 6 bases spanning the gap. CDR3 coding DNA: TGCGCCAGCAGCTTCGGGGCCTCTGGGGCCAACGTCCTGACTTTC. It specifies CASSFGASGANVLTF.

The CDR3 sequence is CAWSVSDRETGELFF. For the CDR3, the DNA is TGTGCCTGGAGCGTCTCGGACAGGGAGACCGGGGAGCTGTTTTTT. The chain is built from TRBV30 and TRBJ2-2; 8 positions agree with TRBD1. This CDR3 has 15 residues. After removal of 3 bases from V and 5 bases from J, the junction contained 8 bases not matched to a gene. CDR1 and CDR2 (germline): GTSNPN, SVGIG (reference sequence).

V and J are TRBV2 and TRBJ1-1; D gene uncertain. Germline CDR1 and CDR2: SNHLY and FYNNEI. The CDR3 contains 14 residues. V lost 6 bases, J lost 1 base, and 12 bases lay in between. DNA of the CDR3: TGTGCCAGCAGCCTACGGACGGGGAACACTGAAGCTTTCTTT. This codes for CASSLRTGNTEAFF.

The chain couples TRBV27 to TRBJ1-5; possibly TRBD1 for D (6 bases). Germline lookup yields CDR1 MNHEY and CDR2 SMNVEV (reference sequence). V was clipped by 2 bases and J by 3 bases, with 11 bases between them. The CDR3 loop spans 15 amino acids. The CDR3 DNA reads as TGTGCCAGCAGTTTAGGGCAGGGGCTCAATCAGCCCCAGCATTTT. It codes for CASSLGQGLNQPQHF.

The J gene is TRBJ1-1, the V gene TRBV6-5; 7 bases are shared with TRBD1. The CDR3 loop spans 14 amino acids. Per the germline V gene, CDR1 is MNHEY and CDR2 is SVGAGI. V shed 7 bases and J 5 bases; nucleotides not matched to a gene: 10. The CDR3, as DNA: TGTGCCAGCATCAGACACAGGGGAGAAACTGAAGCTTTCTTT. Amino acids: CASIRHRGETEAFF.

The chain recombines TRBV13 with TRBJ2-5; D might be TRBD1 or TRBD2, each matching 5 bases. The germline V gene encodes CDR1 PRHDT and CDR2 FYEKMQ (reference sequence). The length of the CDR3 is 17 residues. Trimming cost V 4 bases and J 0 bases, with 18 bases left between them. Here the CDR3 DNA reads TGTGCCAGCAGCTCTAACCCGGGACCGGTGTACCAAGAGACCCAGTACTTC. Its translation is CASSSNPGPVYQETQYF.

The chain has TRBV18 and TRBJ2-7; tentatively, D is TRBD1 or TRBD2 (6 bases each). CDR1 is KGHSH, CDR2 LQKENI, per germline. Trimming left V 1 base short and J 3 bases short, with 13 bases between. The CDR3 loop spans 15 amino acids. CDR3 DNA sequence: TGTGCCAGCTCACCACGGGGGGCAGGTGGCTACGAGCAGTACTTC. Its protein is CASSPRGAGGYEQYF.

The V call is TRBV5-1, the J call TRBJ2-3, with D perhaps assigned TRBD1 or TRBD2 (6 bases each). CDR1 is SGHRS and CDR2 is YFSETQ in the germline V gene. Trimming took off 3 bases at V and 0 bases at J, with 14 bases between the two ends. The CDR3 has 16 amino acids. The CDR3 reads CASSSSGGLSTDTQYF. Here the CDR3 DNA reads TGCGCCAGCAGCTCCTCCGGGGGCCTTAGCACAGATACGCAGTATTTT.

The rearrangement joins TRBV27 to TRBJ2-7; D may correspond to TRBD1 or TRBD2 (5 bases each). Germline CDR1 is MNHEY and CDR2 is SMNVEV (reference sequence). The CDR3 runs 15 residues. Trimming left V 5 bases short and J 3 bases short, with 17 bases between. CDR3: CASSTSWDGRYEQYF. The CDR3 DNA is TGTGCCAGCAGTACTTCTTGGGACGGACGCTACGAGCAGTACTTC.

The V and J genes are TRBV11-2 and TRBJ1-6; D gene unclear. CDR3 length: 14 residues. Germline V gives CDR1 SGHAT, CDR2 FQNNGV. Trimming stripped 2 bases from V and 10 bases from J, with 12 bases between. Here the CDR3 reads CASSLLSRTSPLHF. CDR3 nucleotides: TGTGCCAGCAGCTTATTATCCAGGACCTCACCCCTCCACTTT.

The V gene is TRBV9, the J gene TRBJ1-6; D is unresolved. CDR3 length equals 16 residues. V was shortened by 4 bases and J by 7 bases, with 18 bases between the two germline ends. Germline CDR1 SGDLS, CDR2 YYNGEE. The CDR3, as DNA: TGTGCCAGCAGCCCCTCGAGCATTGCCATAAATTCACCCCTCCACTTT. Translating gives CASSPSSIAINSPLHF.

The genes are TRBV6-5 and TRBJ2-7; D is uncertain. Trimming shortened V by 7 bases and J by 5 bases, and 18 bases separated the two germline ends. Germline assignment: CDR1 MNHEY and CDR2 SVGAGI. The CDR3 spans 14 residues. Here the CDR3 reads CASKGLQSVHEQYF. CDR3 nucleotide sequence: TGTGCCAGCAAAGGATTACAGAGCGTCCACGAGCAGTACTTC.

The rearrangement joins TRBV5-8 to TRBJ1-2, with a possible D match to TRBD1 (5 bases). V was shortened by 4 bases and J by 8 bases, with 18 bases between the two germline ends. This CDR3 contains 14 residues. CDR1 and CDR2 (germline): SGHTS, YDEGEE. This CDR3 is CASSRLWGLRGYTF. The DNA for the CDR3 is TGTGCCAGCAGCCGCCTATGGGGGTTGAGAGGCTACACCTTC.

The rearrangement uses TRBV27 and TRBJ2-5; possibly TRBD2 for D (6 bases). CDR1 and CDR2 (germline): MNHEY, SMNVEV (reference sequence). The ends were cut back, 5 bases at V and 1 base at J, with 17 bases in the middle. The CDR3 has 16 residues. In nucleotides, the CDR3 is TGTGCCAGCAGTCCCCTCCGAGCGGGTCCCCAAGAGACCCAGTACTTC. As protein: CASSPLRAGPQETQYF.

V usage is TRBV28 and J usage is TRBJ2-1; D is unclear. V was clipped by 2 bases and J by 9 bases, with 11 bases between them. From germline, CDR1 is MDHEN and CDR2 SYDVKM. The CDR3 contains 13 residues. The CDR3 sequence: CASSLNGLIEQFF. DNA of the CDR3: TGTGCCAGCAGTTTAAACGGCCTTATTGAGCAGTTCTTC.